This is a list of T cell receptor beta chains from one sample in a study of spatial heterogeneity in lung cancer. MiXCR, applied by TCRdb to the 5' RACE reads, yields one record per CDR3 protein. The data contain about 21,000 distinct CDR3 sequences, over 2.5% of them singletons. The sample was lung tumor tissue, taken at surgery. The origin of the receptors is a male donor with early-stage non-small cell lung cancer. Each CDR3 is given with its conserved first and last residue. The D gene is left open where the match is weak. Only some rows state a clone size, as once, few, many or a class for expanded clones.

size: many
J: TRBJ1-1
D: .
V: TRBV20-1
DNA: TGCAGTGCTATTCCCAGTAGGGGGGGAAACACTGAAGCTTTCTTT
CDR3: CSAIPSRGGNTEAFF

size: many
J: TRBJ2-3
D: .
V: TRBV3-1
DNA: TGTGCCAGCAGCCTCAGCACAGATACGCAGTATTTT
CDR3: CASSLSTDTQYF

size: medium-sized
J: TRBJ2-1
D: TRBD2
V: TRBV4-3
DNA: TGCGCCAGCAGCCAAGAGGAAGCGGGAGGTTACAATGAGCAGTTCTTC
CDR3: CASSQEEAGGYNEQFF

size: many
J: TRBJ1-2
D: .
V: TRBV6-1
DNA: TGTGCCAGCAGCCCCTACAACTCGGGCGGTAGATACTATGGCTACACCTTC
CDR3: CASSPYNSGGRYYGYTF

size: many
J: TRBJ2-7
D: .
V: TRBV24-1
DNA: TGTGCCACCACCACTGCGCAGATCTCCTACGAGCAGTACTTC
CDR3: CATTTAQISYEQYF

size: many
J: TRBJ2-7
D: .
V: TRBV20-1
DNA: TGCAGTGCTAGAAGTATTAGTCGCTACGAGCAGTACTTC
CDR3: CSARSISRYEQYF

size: medium-sized
J: TRBJ2-3
D: TRBD2
V: TRBV3-1
DNA: TGTGCCAGCAGCCAGGAGACTAGCGGGAGGGCCTCTGCTTACCCAACAGATACGCAGTATTTT
CDR3: CASSQETSGRASAYPTDTQYF

size: many
J: TRBJ1-5
D: .
V: TRBV5-4
DNA: TGTGCCAGCAGCAGCGACAGGAATCAGCCCCAGCATTTT
CDR3: CASSSDRNQPQHF

size: medium-sized
J: TRBJ2-3
D: .
V: TRBV20-1
DNA: TGCAGTGCTAGAGATCCACAGAGCACGCAGTATTTT
CDR3: CSARDPQSTQYF

size: many
J: TRBJ1-6
D: TRBD1
V: TRBV7-6
DNA: TGTGCCAGCAGCGTATCCGGGACAGGCAATTCACCCCTCCACTTT
CDR3: CASSVSGTGNSPLHF

size: many
J: TRBJ2-6
D: .
V: TRBV24-1
DNA: TGTGCCACCAGTGGGGGATTCGGCCGCTCTGGGGCCAACGTCCTGACTTTC
CDR3: CATSGGFGRSGANVLTF

size: medium-sized
J: TRBJ2-5
D: .
V: TRBV7-9
DNA: TGTGCCAGCAGCGTGGGACAACTGCAAGAGACCCAGTACTTC
CDR3: CASSVGQLQETQYF

size: many
J: TRBJ2-3
D: .
V: TRBV5-1
DNA: TGCGCCAGCAGCCCTAGTGGCGGTAGTTCAGATACGCAGTATTTT
CDR3: CASSPSGGSSDTQYF

size: many
J: TRBJ1-1
D: TRBD1
V: TRBV6-6
DNA: TGTGCCAGCAGTTACCCAGAGACAGGGAATACTGAAGCTTTCTTT
CDR3: CASSYPETGNTEAFF

size: many
J: TRBJ2-5
D: TRBD2
V: TRBV9
DNA: TGTGCCAGCAGCGTTTTGGGGACTAGCGGGAGGAAGCAAGAGACCCAGTACTTC
CDR3: CASSVLGTSGRKQETQYF

size: medium-sized
J: TRBJ2-4
D: TRBD2
V: TRBV15
DNA: TGTGCCACCAGCAGAGGACTAGCGGGAGTTAAAAACATTCAGTACTTC
CDR3: CATSRGLAGVKNIQYF

size: many
J: TRBJ1-1
D: .
V: TRBV7-9
DNA: TGTGCCAGCAGCTTGGGAACAGGGACTACCTCGAGTAACACTGAAGCTTTCTTT
CDR3: CASSLGTGTTSSNTEAFF

size: many
J: TRBJ2-4
D: .
V: TRBV7-2
DNA: TGTGCCAGCAGATCGGGGTTGGAGGGGGCCGTTCAGTACTTC
CDR3: CASRSGLEGAVQYF

size: many
J: TRBJ2-3
D: .
V: TRBV6-5
DNA: TGTGCCAGCAGTATCAAAGCCGGGACTCCTTCCTATTTT
CDR3: CASSIKAGTPSYF

size: many
J: TRBJ2-6
D: .
V: TRBV5-6
DNA: TGTGCCAGCAGCTTGGACCCCCCCTCTGGGGCCAACGTCCTGACTTTC
CDR3: CASSLDPPSGANVLTF

size: many
J: TRBJ2-2
D: .
V: TRBV12-3/TRBV12-4
DNA: TGTGCCAGCAGTTCCATATATGGCGGGCCGAACACCGGGGAGCTGTTTTTT
CDR3: CASSSIYGGPNTGELFF

size: many
J: TRBJ2-3
D: .
V: TRBV7-2
DNA: TGTGCCAGCAGCTTAATCGGCAGGGGCCTGCGCACAGATACGCAGTATTTT
CDR3: CASSLIGRGLRTDTQYF

size: many
J: TRBJ2-1
D: .
V: TRBV12-1
DNA: TGTGCCAGCAGCTTTGCCACTTGCTCCTACAATGAGCAGTTCTTC
CDR3: CASSFATCSYNEQFF

size: few
J: TRBJ2-5
D: .
V: TRBV24-1
DNA: TGTGCCACCAGTGATACGACAGCACAAGAGACCCAGTACTTC
CDR3: CATSDTTAQETQYF

size: many
J: TRBJ2-7
D: .
V: TRBV6-6
DNA: TGTGCCAGCAGTTACGCCGGATCGGCTTTCTCCTACGAGCAGTACTTC
CDR3: CASSYAGSAFSYEQYF

size: many
J: TRBJ1-3
D: TRBD1
V: TRBV28
DNA: TGTGCCAGCAGTTTATCAGGGGGAACCTCTGGAAACACCATATATTTT
CDR3: CASSLSGGTSGNTIYF

size: .
J: TRBJ2-5
D: TRBD1
V: TRBV7-2
DNA: TGTGCCAGCAGCCTGATGGGGACAGGGAATCGGGAGACCCAGTACTTC
CDR3: CASSLMGTGNRETQYF

size: many
J: TRBJ2-7
D: TRBD1
V: TRBV4-1
DNA: TGCGCCAGCAGCCAGGTGGCTGGGGACAGCTCCTACGAGCAGTACTTC
CDR3: CASSQVAGDSSYEQYF

size: many
J: TRBJ1-2
D: TRBD1
V: TRBV11-3
DNA: TGTGCCAGCAGCTTTGAGGGGGCGCGGGGCTACACCTTC
CDR3: CASSFEGARGYTF

size: many
J: TRBJ1-5
D: .
V: TRBV7-2
DNA: TGTGCCAGCACACAGGGCTACGGTCAGCCCCAGCATTTT
CDR3: CASTQGYGQPQHF

size: many
J: TRBJ2-5
D: .
V: TRBV28
DNA: TGTGCCACTTGGAACCGGGGCCAAGAGACCCAGTACTTC
CDR3: CATWNRGQETQYF

size: many
J: TRBJ2-7
D: TRBD2
V: TRBV28
DNA: TGTGCCAGCAGTTTGGGACGGGGGGTTAGGGACGAGCAGTACTTC
CDR3: CASSLGRGVRDEQYF

size: many
J: TRBJ2-3
D: .
V: TRBV11-2
DNA: TGTGCCAGCAGCTCGCGGGGAAGGGCCACAGATACGCAGTATTTT
CDR3: CASSSRGRATDTQYF

size: many
J: TRBJ1-4
D: .
V: TRBV15
DNA: TGTGCCACCAGCAGAGGAGGGACTGAAAAACTGTTTTTT
CDR3: CATSRGGTEKLFF

size: many
J: TRBJ1-1
D: TRBD1
V: TRBV5-1
DNA: TGCGCCAGCAGCTTGGCTGACAGGGTAATCTGGTCTGAAGCTTTCTTT
CDR3: CASSLADRVIWSEAFF

size: many
J: TRBJ2-7
D: .
V: TRBV11-3
DNA: TGTGCCAGCAGCGAGGAGGGGTACGAGCAGTACTTC
CDR3: CASSEEGYEQYF

size: many
J: TRBJ1-4
D: TRBD1
V: TRBV27
DNA: TGTGCCAGCAGGATGACAGGGAGGGCTGAAAAACTGTTTTTT
CDR3: CASRMTGRAEKLFF

size: many
J: TRBJ1-2
D: TRBD1
V: TRBV28
DNA: TGTGCCAGCAGTTTCGGGGGACAGGGGAGTGGTGGCTACACCTTC
CDR3: CASSFGGQGSGGYTF

size: many
J: TRBJ2-2
D: .
V: TRBV29-1
DNA: TGCAGCGTTGTCGATACGAACACCGGGGAGCTGTTTTTT
CDR3: CSVVDTNTGELFF

size: many
J: TRBJ1-1
D: .
V: TRBV6-5
DNA: TGTGCCAGCAGTTACTCGATCGGGGTCTTTAACACTGAAGCTTTCTTT
CDR3: CASSYSIGVFNTEAFF

size: many
J: TRBJ1-5
D: TRBD1
V: TRBV20-1
DNA: TGCAGTGCTGGGACAGGGACCTCCATTCAGCCCCAGCATTTT
CDR3: CSAGTGTSIQPQHF

size: many
J: TRBJ1-2
D: TRBD1
V: TRBV5-4
DNA: TGTGCCAGCAGCTTGGCGGGACAGGGAAACTATGGCTACACCTTC
CDR3: CASSLAGQGNYGYTF

size: many
J: TRBJ2-5
D: .
V: TRBV7-6
DNA: TGTGCCAGCAGCTTTCGAACTAGCCGAGAGACCCAGTACTTC
CDR3: CASSFRTSRETQYF

size: many
J: TRBJ2-1
D: TRBD2
V: TRBV12-3/TRBV12-4
DNA: TGTGCCACCGACTCCCCTAGCGGGAGGAGTGGCAATGAGCAGTTCTTC
CDR3: CATDSPSGRSGNEQFF

size: many
J: TRBJ2-1
D: .
V: TRBV7-2
DNA: TGTGCCAGCAGCTCTAGCGTCCAGGCCTACAATGAGCAGTTCTTC
CDR3: CASSSSVQAYNEQFF

size: many
J: TRBJ2-5
D: TRBD2
V: TRBV7-2
DNA: TGTGCCAGCAGCTTAACTAGCGGGGAAAGGAGGCAGACCCAGTACTTC
CDR3: CASSLTSGERRQTQYF

size: many
J: TRBJ2-5
D: TRBD2
V: TRBV4-2
DNA: TGTGCCAGCAGCCCGGTGACTAGCGGGACCCCCGAAGAGACCCAGTACTTC
CDR3: CASSPVTSGTPEETQYF

size: many
J: TRBJ1-1
D: .
V: TRBV3-1
DNA: TGTGCCAGCAGCCGAACGGACAAGAACACTGAAGCTTTCTTT
CDR3: CASSRTDKNTEAFF

size: many
J: TRBJ1-1
D: .
V: TRBV7-9
DNA: TGTGCCAGCAGCTTATTTTTGATGAACACTGAAGCTTTCTTT
CDR3: CASSLFLMNTEAFF

size: many
J: TRBJ2-7
D: .
V: TRBV6-6
DNA: TGTGCCAGCAGTTTTGGGTCCGAGCAGTACTTC
CDR3: CASSFGSEQYF

size: .
J: TRBJ2-2
D: .
V: TRBV9
DNA: TGTGCCAGCAGCGTAGGAGGGGGGCAGGCCACCGGGGAGCTGTTTTTT
CDR3: CASSVGGGQATGELFF

size: many
J: TRBJ2-7
D: .
V: TRBV29-1
DNA: TGCAGCGTTGGTTCGGGGGCACGAGGCGAGCAGTACTTC
CDR3: CSVGSGARGEQYF

size: many
J: TRBJ2-4
D: .
V: TRBV2
DNA: TGTGCCAGCAAGGGCTTAGCCAAAAACATTCAGTACTTC
CDR3: CASKGLAKNIQYF

size: medium-sized
J: TRBJ2-3
D: .
V: TRBV7-9
DNA: TGTGCCAGCAGCTTAAGGGTGCCGAACAGCCTGGGTGGAGATACGCAGTATTTT
CDR3: CASSLRVPNSLGGDTQYF

size: many
J: TRBJ1-2
D: TRBD1
V: TRBV11-1
DNA: TGTGCCAGCAGCTTGCAGGGGGCCGGGGATGGCTACACCTTC
CDR3: CASSLQGAGDGYTF